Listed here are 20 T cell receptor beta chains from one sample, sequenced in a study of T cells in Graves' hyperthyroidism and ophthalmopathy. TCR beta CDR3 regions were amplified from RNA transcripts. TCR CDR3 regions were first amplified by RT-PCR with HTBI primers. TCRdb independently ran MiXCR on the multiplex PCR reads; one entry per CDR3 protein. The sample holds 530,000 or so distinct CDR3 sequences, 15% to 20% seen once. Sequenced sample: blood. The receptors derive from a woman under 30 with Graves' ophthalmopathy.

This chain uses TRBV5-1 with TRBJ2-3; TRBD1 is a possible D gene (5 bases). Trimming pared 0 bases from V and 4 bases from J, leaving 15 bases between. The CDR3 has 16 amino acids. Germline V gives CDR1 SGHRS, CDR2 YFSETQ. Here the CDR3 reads CASSLAARVFADTQYF. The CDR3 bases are TGCGCCAGCAGCTTGGCCGCCAGGGTTTTCGCAGATACGCAGTATTTT.

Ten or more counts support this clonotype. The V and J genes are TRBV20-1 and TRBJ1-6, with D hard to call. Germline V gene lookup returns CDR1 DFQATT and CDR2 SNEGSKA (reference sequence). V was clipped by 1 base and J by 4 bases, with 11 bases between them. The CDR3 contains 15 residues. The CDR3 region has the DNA TGCAGTGCTAGAGGGGGTGAGGATTATAATTCACCCCTCCACTTT. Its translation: CSARGGEDYNSPLHF.

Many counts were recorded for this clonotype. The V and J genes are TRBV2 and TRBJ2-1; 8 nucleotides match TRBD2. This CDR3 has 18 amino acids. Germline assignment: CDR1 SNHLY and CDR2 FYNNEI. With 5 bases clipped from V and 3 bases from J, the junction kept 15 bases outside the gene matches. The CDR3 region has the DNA TGTGCCAGCAGTACCGCCACTCCGGGACTAGAGGTCTACAATGAGCAGTTCTTC. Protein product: CASSTATPGLEVYNEQFF. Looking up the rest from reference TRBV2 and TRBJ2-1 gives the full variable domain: EPEVTQTPSHQVTQMGQEVILRCVPISNHLYFYWYRQILGQKVEFLVSFYNNEISEKSEIFDDQFSVERPDGSNFTLKIRSTKLEDSAMYFCASSTATPGLEVYNEQFFGPGTRLTVL.

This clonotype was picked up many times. CDR3 DNA sequence: TGCAGTGCTAGAGATGGGACCAAACCCACCGGGGAGCTGTTTTTT. This sequence encodes CSARDGTKPTGELFF. The chain joins TRBV20-1 to TRBJ2-2; D possibly matches TRBD1 or TRBD2 (5 bases each). The CDR3 consists of 15 residues. The ends were cut back, 0 bases at V and 4 bases at J, with 12 bases in the middle. Per germline, CDR1 DFQATT and CDR2 SNEGSKA (reference sequence).

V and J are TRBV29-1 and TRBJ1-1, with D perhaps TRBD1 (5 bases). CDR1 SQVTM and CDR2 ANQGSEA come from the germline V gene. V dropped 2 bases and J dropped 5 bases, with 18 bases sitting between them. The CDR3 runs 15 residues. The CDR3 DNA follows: TGCAGCGTTGAATATACAATCGACAGACGAACTGAAGCTTTCTTT. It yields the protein CSVEYTIDRRTEAFF.

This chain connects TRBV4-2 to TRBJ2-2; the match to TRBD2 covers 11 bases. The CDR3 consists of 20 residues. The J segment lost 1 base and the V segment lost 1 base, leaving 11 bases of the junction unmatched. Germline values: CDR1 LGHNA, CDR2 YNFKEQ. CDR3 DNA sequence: TGTGCCAGCAGCCAAGGTACTAGCGGGAGCGCCCCCTTGAACACCGGGGAGCTGTTTTTT. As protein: CASSQGTSGSAPLNTGELFF.

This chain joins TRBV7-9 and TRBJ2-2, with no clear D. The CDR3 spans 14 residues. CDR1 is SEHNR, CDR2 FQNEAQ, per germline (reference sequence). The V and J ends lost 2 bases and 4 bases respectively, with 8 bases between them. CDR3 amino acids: CASSLLASTGELFF. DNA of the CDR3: TGTGCCAGCAGCTTATTGGCCAGCACCGGGGAGCTGTTTTTT.

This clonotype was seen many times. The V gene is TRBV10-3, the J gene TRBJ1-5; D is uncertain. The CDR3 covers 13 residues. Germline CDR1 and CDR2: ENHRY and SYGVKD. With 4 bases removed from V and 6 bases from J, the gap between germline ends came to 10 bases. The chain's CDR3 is CAISAGGGQPQHF. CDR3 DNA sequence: TGTGCCATCAGTGCCGGTGGAGGTCAGCCCCAGCATTTT.

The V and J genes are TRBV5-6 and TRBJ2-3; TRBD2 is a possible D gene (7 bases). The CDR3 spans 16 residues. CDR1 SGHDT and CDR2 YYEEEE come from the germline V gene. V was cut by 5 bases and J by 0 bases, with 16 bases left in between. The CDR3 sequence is CASSPPGDYSTDTQYF. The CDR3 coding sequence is TGTGCCAGCAGTCCACCAGGGGACTATAGCACAGATACGCAGTATTTT.

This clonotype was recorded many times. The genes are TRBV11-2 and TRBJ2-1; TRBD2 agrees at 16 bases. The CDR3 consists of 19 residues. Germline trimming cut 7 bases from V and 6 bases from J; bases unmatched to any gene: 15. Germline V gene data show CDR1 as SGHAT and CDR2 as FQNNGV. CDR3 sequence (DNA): TGTGCCAGCATGTTTCGCCCGGGACTAGCGGGGGGGAAGGGCAATGAGCAGTTCTTC. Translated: CASMFRPGLAGGKGNEQFF.

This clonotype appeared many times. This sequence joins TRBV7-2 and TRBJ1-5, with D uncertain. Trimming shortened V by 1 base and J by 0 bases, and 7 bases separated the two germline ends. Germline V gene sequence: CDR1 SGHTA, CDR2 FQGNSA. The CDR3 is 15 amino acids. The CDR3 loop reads CASSLGPDSNQPQHF. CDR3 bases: TGTGCCAGCAGCTTAGGCCCGGATAGCAATCAGCCCCAGCATTTT.

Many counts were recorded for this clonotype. In DNA, the CDR3 is TGTGCCAGCAGTGAGGGGAGGGGTAACATCCGTGTCTACGAGCAGTACTTC. It is translated as CASSEGRGNIRVYEQYF. V usage is TRBV12-3 or TRBV12-4 and J usage is TRBJ2-7; 7 bases align to TRBD2. J lost 3 bases, V lost 5 bases, and 16 bases had no gene match. This CDR3 region has 17 residues.

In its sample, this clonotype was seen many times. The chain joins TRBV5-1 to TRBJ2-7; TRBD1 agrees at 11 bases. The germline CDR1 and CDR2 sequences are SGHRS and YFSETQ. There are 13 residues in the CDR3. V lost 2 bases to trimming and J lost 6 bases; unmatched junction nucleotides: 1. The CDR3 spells CASSFGTGGEQYF. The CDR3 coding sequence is TGCGCCAGCAGCTTCGGGACAGGGGGCGAGCAGTACTTC.

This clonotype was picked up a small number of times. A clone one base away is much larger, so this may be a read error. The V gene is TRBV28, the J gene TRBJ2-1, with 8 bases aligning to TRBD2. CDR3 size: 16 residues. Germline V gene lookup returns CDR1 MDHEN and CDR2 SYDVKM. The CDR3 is CASSFDWTSSHNEQFF. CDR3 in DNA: TGTGCCAGCAGTTTTGATTGGACTAGCTCCCACAATGAGCAGTTCTTC. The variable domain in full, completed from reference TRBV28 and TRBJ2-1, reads DVKVTQSSRYLVKRTGEKVFLECVQDMDHENMFWYRQDPGLGLRLIYFSYDVKMKEKGDIPEGYSVSREKKERFSLILESASTNQTSMYLCASSFDWTSSHNEQFFGPGTRLTVL.

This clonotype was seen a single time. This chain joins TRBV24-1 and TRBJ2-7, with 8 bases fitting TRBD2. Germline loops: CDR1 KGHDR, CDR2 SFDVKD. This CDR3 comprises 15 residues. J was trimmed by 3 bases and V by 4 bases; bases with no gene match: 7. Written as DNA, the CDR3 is TGTGCCACCAGTGACTCCGGGGGGGCCGGCTACGAGCAGTACTTC. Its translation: CATSDSGGAGYEQYF.

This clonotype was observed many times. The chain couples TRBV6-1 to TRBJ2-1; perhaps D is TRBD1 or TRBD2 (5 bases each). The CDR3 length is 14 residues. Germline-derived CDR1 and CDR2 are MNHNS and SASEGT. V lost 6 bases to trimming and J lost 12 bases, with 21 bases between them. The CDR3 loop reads CASRPGTGGPRQFF. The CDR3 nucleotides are TGTGCCAGCAGACCAGGAACAGGCGGGCCACGGCAGTTCTTC.

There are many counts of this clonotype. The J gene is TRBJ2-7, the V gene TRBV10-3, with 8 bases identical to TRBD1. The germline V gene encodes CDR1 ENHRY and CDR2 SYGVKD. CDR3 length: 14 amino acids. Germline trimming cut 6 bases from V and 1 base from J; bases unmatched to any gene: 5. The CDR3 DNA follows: TGTGCCATCAGGAAGACAGGGGAATCCTACGAGCAGTACTTC. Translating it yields CAIRKTGESYEQYF.

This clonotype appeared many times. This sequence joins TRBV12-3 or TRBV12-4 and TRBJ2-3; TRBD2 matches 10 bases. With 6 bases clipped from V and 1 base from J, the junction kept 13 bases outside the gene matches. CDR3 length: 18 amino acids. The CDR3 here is CASSLAGLALLGTDTQYF. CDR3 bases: TGTGCCAGCAGCCTGGCGGGACTAGCGCTCCTGGGCACAGATACGCAGTATTTT.

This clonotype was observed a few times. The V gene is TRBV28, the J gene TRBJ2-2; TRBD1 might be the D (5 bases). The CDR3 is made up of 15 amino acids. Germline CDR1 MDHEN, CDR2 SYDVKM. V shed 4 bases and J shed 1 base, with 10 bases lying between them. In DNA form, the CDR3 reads TGTGCCAGCAGTTCCCACAGGAGGAACACCGGGGAGCTGTTTTTT. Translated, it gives CASSSHRRNTGELFF.

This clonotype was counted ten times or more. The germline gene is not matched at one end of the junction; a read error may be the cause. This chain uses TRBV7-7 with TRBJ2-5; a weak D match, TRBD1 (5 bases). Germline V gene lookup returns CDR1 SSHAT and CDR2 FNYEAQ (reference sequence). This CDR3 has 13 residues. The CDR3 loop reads CASSSGREETQYF. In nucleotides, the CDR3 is TGTGCTAGCAGCTCAGGCAGGGAAGAGACCCAGTACTTC.